One and the same sample provided the 10 T cell receptor beta chains below, sequenced in a study of blood T cell repertoires in COVID-19. The method was immunoSEQ multiplex PCR; TCRdb's version includes in-frame clones alone and lacks a portion of them. The sample yields fewer than 350,000 clones, 85% seen once. Sequenced: PBMCs or T cells enriched from blood (not recorded which). These receptor sequences come from a woman aged 25 to 39 who had been exposed to COVID-19.

This clone was found once. The chain carries TRBV30 and TRBJ1-2; D is unclear. Germline CDR1 and CDR2: GTSNPN and SVGIG (reference sequence). The V gene lost 2 bases and the J gene lost 8 bases, with 12 bases spanning the gap. This CDR3 is built from 12 residues. The DNA of the CDR3 is TGTGCCTGGAGTTCGCACCCTCGGGGCTACACCTTC. This sequence encodes CAWSSHPRGYTF. Filled out from reference TRBV30 and TRBJ1-2, the complete variable domain reads SQTIHQWPATLVQPVGSPLSLECTVEGTSNPNLYWYRQAAGRGLQLLFYSVGIGQISSEVPQNLSASRPQDRQFILSSKKLLLSDSGFYLCAWSSHPRGYTFGSGTRLTVV.

The V call is TRBV3-1 (or the pseudogene TRBV3-2), the J call TRBJ1-2; D might be TRBD1 (5 bases). Germline V gene sequence: CDR1 LGHDT, CDR2 YNNKEL (reference sequence). The CDR3 consists of 16 residues. V was cut by 1 base and J by 4 bases, with 16 bases left in between. CDR3 residues: CASSQVLSGSGYGYTF. CDR3 in DNA: TGTGCCAGCAGCCAAGTCTTATCAGGGTCGGGCTATGGCTACACCTTC.

In its sample, this clone was seen a few times. The gene calls are TRBV4-2 and TRBJ2-3; 8 bases align to TRBD2. Germline V CDR1 and CDR2: LGHNA, YNFKEQ. The CDR3 runs to 17 residues. V was clipped by 0 bases and J by 5 bases; unmatched bases: 10. The CDR3 DNA follows: TGTGCCAGCAGCCAAGAGGGACGGGGGGGCCTCGGAGATACGCAGTATTTT. It yields the protein CASSQEGRGGLGDTQYF.

The chain employs TRBV6-1 and TRBJ2-1, with 8 positions matching TRBD1. The germline V gene encodes CDR1 MNHNS and CDR2 SASEGT. V was clipped by 2 bases and J by 7 bases; unmatched bases: 10. The CDR3 runs 16 residues. As DNA, the CDR3 is TGTGCCAGCAGTGAACCCGGGACAGGACGTTTTAATGAGCAGTTCTTC. It codes for CASSEPGTGRFNEQFF.

The chain carries TRBV9 and TRBJ2-5; TRBD2 matches 10 bases. The trim removed 0 bases at V and 3 bases at J, leaving 8 bases unmatched. The V gene's germline CDR1 is SGDLS and CDR2 YYNGEE. CDR3 length equals 17 residues. CDR3 DNA sequence: TGTGCCAGCAGCGTAGGTCTAGCGGGAGTTGGGGAAGAGACCCAGTACTTC. Amino acids: CASSVGLAGVGEETQYF.

This rearrangement joins TRBV4-1 to TRBJ2-7; no firm D call. The ends were cut back, 0 bases at V and 0 bases at J, with 24 bases in the middle. CDR3 length equals 20 residues. Germline V gene data show CDR1 as MGHRA and CDR2 as YSYEKL. CDR3 bases: TGCGCCAGCAGCCAAGATATAGTGGTAACCTGGAGACCGTTCTCCTACGAGCAGTACTTC. This encodes CASSQDIVVTWRPFSYEQYF.

The chain has TRBV27 and TRBJ2-5; 10 positions agree with TRBD2. Germline values: CDR1 MNHEY, CDR2 SMNVEV (reference sequence). CDR3 size: 15 residues. J lost 2 bases, V lost 2 bases, and 2 bases had no gene match. DNA of the CDR3: TGTGCCAGCAGTTTAACTAGCGGGGCACAAGAGACCCAGTACTTC. It is translated as CASSLTSGAQETQYF.

The CDR3 nucleotides are TGTGCCAGCAGAGGGACTAGCGGGAGGAAAGAGCAGTTCTTC. It is translated as CASRGTSGRKEQFF. V and J are TRBV28 and TRBJ2-1, with 15 bases matching TRBD2. CDR3 size: 14 residues. The V and J ends lost 6 bases and 10 bases, in that order; junction bases with no gene match: 4. Looked up from germline, CDR1 is MDHEN and CDR2 is SYDVKM.

The J gene is TRBJ2-7, the V gene TRBV6-5; 9 bases agree with TRBD2. Germline V gene lookup returns CDR1 MNHEY and CDR2 SVGAGI. CDR3 length equals 16 residues. V shed 0 bases and J 1 base; nucleotides not matched to a gene: 4. CDR3 nucleotides: TGTGCCAGCAGTTACTCGCTAGCGGGAAAATCCTACGAGCAGTACTTC. Protein sequence: CASSYSLAGKSYEQYF.

J is TRBJ1-2 and V is TRBV4-1; D gene unclear. Trimming pared 0 bases from V and 11 bases from J, leaving 10 bases between. The CDR3 runs 12 residues. Germline CDR1 is MGHRA and CDR2 is YSYEKL. CDR3 loop: CASSQDVGRYTF. The CDR3 nucleotides are TGCGCCAGCAGCCAAGATGTTGGGAGGTACACCTTC.